This T cell receptor beta chain derives from a study of T cell changes during pregnancy in multiple sclerosis (dated by TCRdb to the late 2010s). Regarding the research as a whole: The study looked at changes in the T cell repertoire across pregnancy in women with multiple sclerosis.

With regard to this clone: There is no known antigen for this receptor. No much larger clone exists at a distance of one base, and base qualities are not known.

Inclusive of the bounding cysteine and phenylalanine, the CDR3 is 14 residues long. Just CDR3 DNA is preserved here, 42 bases in frame from base 1. The junction shows trimming of 2 bases on V and 6 bases on J, plus 11 bases between the germline ends. Looking up the germline V gene yields CDR1 MRHNA and CDR2 SNTAGT. The receptor library was made with the immunoSEQ multiplex PCR assay. The table comes from immuneACCESS by way of TCRdb, which keeps in-frame sequences with V and J called. Part of the clones is missing from these tables; in studies checked, under half for an unresolved V gene and the rest for unknown reasons. The sample profile shows 50,000 or so clones; about 90% of them were found once. The leading ten clones occupy around 0.53% of the sample.

This clonotype originated in a female donor with multiple sclerosis, enrolled in a pregnancy study. The sample in question was CD4+ T cells from peripheral blood mononuclear cells, obtained after pregnancy. The V and J genes are TRBV6-4 and TRBJ1-5; the D segment cannot be called with confidence. The DNA is as follows: TGTGCCAGCAGTGACCATCCACAGAGTCAGCCCCAGCATTTT. Its protein reads: CASSDHPQSQPQHF.